These T cell receptor beta chains were read from a single sample in a study of T cell responses to AZD1222 COVID-19 vaccine. The repertoire was sequenced with immunoSEQ multiplex PCR; TCRdb's copy has only in-frame clones and lacks some. The sample holds approximately 60,000 clones; about 88% are singletons and the top ten take 6% to 7.5%. Here the sequenced sample was peripheral blood, taken 28 days after the second AZD1222 dose. The origin of the receptors is an adult who received the AZD1222 COVID-19 vaccine. The CDR3 runs from the conserved cysteine through the conserved F or W. A D gene is named only where the DNA matches it firmly. The size entry is marked missing in some rows and otherwise reads once, few, many or a size class.

j_call clone_size d_call v_call cdr3_aa cdr3_nt
TRBJ1-2 few NA TRBV19 CASSIEGQWYGYTF TGTGCCAGTAGTATTGAGGGGCAGTGGTATGGCTACACCTTC
TRBJ1-1 NA NA TRBV28 CASSFEGLITEAFF TGTGCCAGCAGTTTCGAGGGTTTGATCACTGAAGCTTTCTTT
TRBJ1-2 once NA TRBV24-1 CATSDLGGYTF TGTGCCACCAGTGATTTGGGCGGCTACACCTTC
TRBJ1-1 few NA TRBV6-5 CASSYSARGNTEAFF TGTGCCAGCAGTTACTCGGCCAGGGGGAACACTGAAGCTTTCTTT
TRBJ2-6 NA NA TRBV19 CASSLPRGGGANVLTF TGTGCCAGTAGTCTCCCCAGGGGCGGTGGGGCCAACGTCCTGACTTTC
TRBJ1-5 NA NA TRBV6-5 CASNSPNSPQHF TGTGCCAGCAACAGCCCTAATTCGCCCCAGCATTTT
TRBJ2-7 NA NA TRBV5-1 CASSGSSGAYEQYF TGCGCCAGCAGCGGTTCGTCAGGGGCCTACGAGCAGTACTTC
TRBJ2-5 once TRBD1 TRBV28 CASSPATGGYEETQYF TGTGCCAGCAGTCCCGCGACAGGGGGCTATGAAGAGACCCAGTACTTC
TRBJ2-3 NA NA TRBV12-3/TRBV12-4 CASTQDSSDTQYF TGTGCCAGCACCCAGGACAGTTCAGATACGCAGTATTTT
TRBJ2-4 medium-sized NA TRBV28 CASSLWVAKNIQYF TGTGCCAGCAGTTTATGGGTAGCCAAAAACATTCAGTACTTC
TRBJ2-7 NA NA TRBV6-2/TRBV6-3 CASSYYPGRGSFREQYF TGTGCCAGCAGTTATTACCCCGGCAGGGGATCATTCAGGGAGCAGTACTTC
TRBJ1-1 few TRBD1 TRBV5-4 CASSPQTGLGTEAFF TGTGCCAGCAGCCCGCAGACAGGGTTGGGCACTGAAGCTTTCTTT
TRBJ2-5 NA NA TRBV7-8 CASSLSVETQYF TGTGCCAGCAGCCTTAGCGTGGAGACCCAGTACTTC
TRBJ1-3 NA NA TRBV7-7 CASSFGGALDTIYF TGTGCTAGCAGCTTTGGGGGCGCCTTGGACACCATATATTTT
TRBJ1-4 NA NA TRBV5-6 CASSFGLRDEKLFF TGTGCCAGCAGCTTCGGTCTCCGGGACGAAAAACTGTTTTTT
TRBJ2-7 NA TRBD1 TRBV28 CASAPAWDRAYEQYF TGTGCCAGCGCCCCGGCGTGGGACAGAGCCTACGAGCAGTACTTC
TRBJ2-4 once TRBD1 TRBV5-1 CASSSSQGATGANIQYF TGCGCCAGCAGCTCAAGCCAGGGGGCAACCGGTGCGAACATTCAGTACTTC
TRBJ2-7 NA TRBD1 TRBV28 CASSLWTGVSYEQYF TGTGCCAGCAGTTTATGGACAGGGGTTTCCTACGAGCAGTACTTC
TRBJ1-5 NA NA TRBV12-3/TRBV12-4 CASTARGAAQHF TGTGCCAGCACCGCAAGGGGGGCGGCCCAGCATTTT
TRBJ2-7 NA NA TRBV5-4 CASSLLPLYEQYF TGTGCCAGCAGCTTGTTGCCCCTCTACGAGCAGTACTTC
TRBJ2-3 NA NA TRBV6-5 CASSYTQHTDTQYF TGTGCCAGCAGTTACACCCAGCACACAGATACGCAGTATTTT
TRBJ2-3 NA NA TRBV5-4 CASSLLSGRTDTQYF TGTGCCAGCAGCTTGTTGAGCGGACGCACAGATACGCAGTATTTT
TRBJ1-5 NA NA TRBV6-5 CASTKNSNQPQHF TGTGCCAGTACCAAGAATAGCAATCAGCCCCAGCATTTT
TRBJ2-7 NA NA TRBV11-3 CASSLDSGRVYEQYF TGTGCCAGCAGCTTAGATAGCGGAAGGGTCTACGAGCAGTACTTC
TRBJ2-3 once NA TRBV7-2 CASSWGGTDTQYF TGTGCCAGCAGCTGGGGCGGGACAGATACGCAGTATTTT
TRBJ1-1 NA NA TRBV28 CASNPGGVRTEAFF TGTGCCAGCAATCCCGGTGGGGTACGAACTGAAGCTTTCTTT
TRBJ2-1 NA NA TRBV25-1 CASSELTNSYNEQFF TGTGCCAGCAGTGAATTAACTAACTCCTACAATGAGCAGTTCTTC
TRBJ1-1 NA NA TRBV7-2 CAAARSLEAFF TGTGCCGCTGCCCGGTCGTTGGAAGCTTTCTTT
TRBJ1-2 NA NA TRBV30 CAWSQGFSYGYTF TGTGCCTGGAGCCAGGGGTTCAGCTATGGCTACACCTTC
TRBJ2-7 NA NA TRBV19 CASSTGQTVYEQYF TGTGCCAGTAGTACGGGGCAGACGGTATACGAGCAGTACTTC
TRBJ1-2 NA NA TRBV6-6 CASTYPAGYGYTF TGTGCCAGCACCTACCCCGCGGGCTATGGCTACACCTTC
TRBJ1-1 NA NA TRBV9 CASSVFLSLDGAFF TGTGCCAGCAGCGTATTTCTTAGTTTAGACGGAGCTTTCTTT
TRBJ1-1 NA NA TRBV19 CASSIRGNTEAFF TGTGCCAGTAGTATTCGGGGTAACACTGAAGCTTTCTTT
TRBJ2-1 NA TRBD1 TRBV28 CASSLSAGGHEQFF TGTGCCAGCAGTTTATCGGCAGGGGGCCATGAGCAGTTCTTC
TRBJ1-2 NA NA TRBV7-2 CASSPGGRGGYTF TGTGCCAGCAGCCCCGGGGGGAGGGGTGGCTACACCTTC
TRBJ2-2 NA TRBD2 TRBV6-2/TRBV6-3 CASSVAGANTGELFF TGTGCCAGCAGTGTAGCGGGAGCGAACACCGGGGAGCTGTTTTTT
TRBJ2-7 NA TRBD1 TRBV5-5 CASSFRDRPGYEQYF TGTGCCAGCAGCTTCCGGGACAGGCCGGGATACGAGCAGTACTTC
TRBJ2-1 NA NA TRBV27 CASSFNPSYNEQFF TGTGCCAGCAGTTTCAATCCTTCCTACAATGAGCAGTTCTTC
TRBJ2-7 NA TRBD2 TRBV30 CAWTLAGAYEQYF TGTGCCTGGACCCTAGCGGGGGCCTACGAGCAGTACTTC
TRBJ2-7 NA NA TRBV6-5 CASSPRVGSTYEQYF TGTGCCAGCAGTCCGCGGGTGGGATCGACGTACGAGCAGTACTTC
TRBJ2-3 NA TRBD2 TRBV5-1 CASSLSSGGADTQYF TGCGCCAGCAGCTTGTCTAGCGGGGGCGCAGATACGCAGTATTTT
TRBJ1-2 NA TRBD1 TRBV5-1 CASSLQGEEYGYTF TGCGCCAGCAGCTTACAGGGGGAAGAGTATGGCTACACCTTC
TRBJ2-3 NA NA TRBV7-9 CASSPLRGSTDTQYF TGTGCCAGCAGCCCTCTGAGGGGAAGCACAGATACGCAGTATTTT
TRBJ2-7 NA TRBD1 TRBV5-1 CASSLAGDRGQYF TGCGCCAGCAGCCTAGCCGGGGACAGGGGCCAGTACTTC
TRBJ2-3 NA NA TRBV6-2/TRBV6-3 CASSYSTDGASTDTQYF TGTGCCAGCAGTTACTCGACCGACGGGGCTAGCACAGATACGCAGTATTTT
TRBJ2-7 NA NA TRBV24-1 CATRDTGSYEQYF TGTGCCACCAGGGATACAGGGTCCTACGAGCAGTACTTC
TRBJ1-2 NA TRBD1 TRBV5-1 CASSSGTGGNGYTF TGCGCCAGCAGCTCCGGGACAGGGGGCAATGGCTACACCTTC
TRBJ1-2 NA NA TRBV28 CASSLQYYGYTF TGTGCCAGCAGTTTACAGTACTATGGCTACACCTTC
TRBJ2-1 NA NA TRBV6-5 CATRGGDSYNEQFF TGTGCCACCAGGGGTGGGGACTCCTACAATGAGCAGTTCTTC
TRBJ1-5 NA TRBD1 TRBV6-5 CASRVTGGRQPQHF TGTGCCAGCAGAGTGACAGGGGGCCGTCAGCCCCAGCATTTT